Presented here are 14 T cell receptor beta chains from one specimen sequenced in a study of blood T cell repertoires in COVID-19. Generated by immunoSEQ multiplex PCR, the TCRdb table keeps only in-frame clones and is missing some. This table holds about 91,000 clones, 88% found once. Input material: peripheral blood. The receptors derive from a woman aged 70-85 years with acute or convalescent COVID-19.

This sequence joins TRBV7-3 and TRBJ2-1; 13 nucleotides line up with TRBD2. Trimming removed 5 bases from V and 8 bases from J; junction bases left unmatched: 6. This CDR3 spans 15 amino acids. CDR1 SGHTA and CDR2 FQGTGA come from the germline V gene. Written as DNA, the CDR3 is TGTGCCAGCAGCAGGACTAGCGGGAGTGTTTATGAGCAGTTCTTC. Its protein product is CASSRTSGSVYEQFF.

This clone was observed a few times. V is TRBV27 and J is TRBJ1-2, with a tentative D call TRBD1 (6 bases). With 0 bases removed from V and 6 bases from J, the gap between germline ends came to 8 bases. CDR3 size: 13 residues. The germline gives CDR1 MNHEY, CDR2 SMNVEV (reference sequence). This chain's CDR3 is CASSLSYRDGYTF. CDR3 coding DNA: TGTGCCAGCAGTTTATCCTACAGGGATGGCTACACCTTC.

The genes are TRBV6-5 and TRBJ1-2; D call uncertain. The CDR3 loop spans 11 amino acids. V dropped 7 bases and J dropped 1 base, with 4 bases sitting between them. The germline V gene has CDR1 MNHEY and CDR2 SVGAGI. The CDR3 reads CASMRNYGYTF. The CDR3 nucleotides are TGTGCCAGCATGCGTAACTATGGCTACACCTTC.

The V call is TRBV3-1 (or the pseudogene TRBV3-2), the J call TRBJ1-1, with D perhaps matching TRBD1 (5 bases). Germline V gene data show CDR1 as LGHDT and CDR2 as YNNKEL (reference sequence). V was shortened by 2 bases and J by 2 bases, with 12 bases between the two germline ends. The CDR3 sequence is 15 residues long. The CDR3 loop reads CASSQPSGGNTEAFF. The CDR3 bases are TGTGCCAGCAGCCAACCGAGCGGGGGAAACACTGAAGCTTTCTTT.

The gene calls are TRBV28 and TRBJ2-7, with 10 bases that match TRBD1. Germline-derived CDR1 and CDR2 are MDHEN and SYDVKM. The CDR3 is 16 residues long. Trimming at V came to 6 bases and at J to 0 bases, leaving 8 bases not matched to a gene. The chain's CDR3 is CASRVGQGVISYEQYF. The DNA for the CDR3 is TGTGCCAGCAGGGTAGGACAGGGGGTGATCTCCTACGAGCAGTACTTC.

The gene calls are TRBV15 and TRBJ2-5, with D hard to call. Germline V lookup: CDR1 LNHNV, CDR2 YYDKDF (reference sequence). This CDR3 has 15 residues. V lost 1 base and J 0 bases, leaving 9 bases between the germline ends. CDR3: CATSRVASNQETQYF. CDR3 sequence (DNA): TGTGCCACCAGCAGAGTTGCAAGCAACCAAGAGACCCAGTACTTC.

DNA of the CDR3: TGCAGCGTAAGAGGGGCAACAGGGGCCAACACTGAAGCTTTCTTT. As protein: CSVRGATGANTEAFF. This sequence joins TRBV29-1 and TRBJ1-1, with 7 bases aligning to TRBD1. CDR1 is SQVTM and CDR2 is ANQGSEA in the germline V gene. Trimming at V came to 6 bases and at J to 2 bases, leaving 12 bases not matched to a gene. The CDR3 contains 15 residues.

V and J are TRBV27 and TRBJ1-1, with 7 bases matching TRBD1. The germline CDR1 and CDR2 sequences are MNHEY and SMNVEV (reference sequence). This CDR3 contains 14 residues. J gave up 4 bases and V 6 bases, and 8 bases lay outside the gene matches. CDR3 coding DNA: TGTGCCAGCAGCCCGGACCCAGGGGGCACTGAAGCTTTCTTT. Encoded protein: CASSPDPGGTEAFF.

There are a few counts of this clone. This chain uses TRBV12-3 or TRBV12-4 with TRBJ1-2; D gene unclear. This CDR3 region has 11 residues. The V end was cut by 4 bases, the J end by 6 bases, with 6 bases between. CDR3 coding DNA: TGTGCCAGCAGTTCCTTTAATGGCTACACCTTC. Translated, it gives CASSSFNGYTF.

The chain is built from TRBV5-1 and TRBJ2-7, with a tentative D call TRBD1 (5 bases). The CDR3 loop spans 14 amino acids. The germline CDR1 and CDR2 sequences are SGHRS and YFSETQ. V was trimmed by 4 bases and J by 4 bases, leaving 15 bases between them. The CDR3 sequence is CASSPQRGKYEQYF. The CDR3 region has the DNA TGCGCCAGCAGCCCACAAAGGGGCAAGTACGAGCAGTACTTC. The complete variable domain, with remaining parts taken from reference TRBV5-1 and TRBJ2-7, reads KAGVTQTPRYLIKTRGQQVTLSCSPISGHRSVSWYQQTPGQGLQFLFEYFSETQRNKGNFPGRFSGRQFSNSRSEMNVSTLELGDSALYLCASSPQRGKYEQYFGPGTRLTVT.

CDR3 sequence (DNA): TGTGCCAGCAGCAAGAGAGACTCGGGTGAAAAACTGTTTTTT. It translates to CASSKRDSGEKLFF. The chain couples TRBV13 to TRBJ1-4; D is uncertain. Per germline, CDR1 PRHDT and CDR2 FYEKMQ (reference sequence). The CDR3 has 14 amino acids. The V and J ends lost 5 bases and 7 bases respectively, with 14 bases between them.

This clone was observed a single time. The rearrangement uses TRBV20-1 and TRBJ1-5; TRBD1 is a possible D gene (5 bases). V was shortened by 3 bases and J by 5 bases, with 17 bases between the two germline ends. CDR3 length: 15 amino acids. CDR1 DFQATT and CDR2 SNEGSKA come from the germline V gene (reference sequence). For the CDR3, the DNA is TGCAGTGCTAGTCGGCTCGGGGGTGGAGATCAGCCCCAGCATTTT. It codes for CSASRLGGGDQPQHF.

This chain links TRBV28 with TRBJ2-1, with TRBD2 identical over 10 bases. The CDR3 loop spans 15 amino acids. The germline CDR1 and CDR2 sequences are MDHEN and SYDVKM. The junction had 11 bases not matched to a gene; V was cut back by 6 bases and J by 9 bases. CDR3 sequence: CASSLGLAGVTEQFF. In DNA, the CDR3 is TGTGCCAGCAGCCTGGGCCTAGCGGGAGTGACTGAGCAGTTCTTC.

The rearrangement joins TRBV19 to TRBJ2-7; possibly TRBD1 for D (6 bases). Trimming took 6 bases from V and 3 from J, leaving 15 bases between them. Germline assignment: CDR1 LNHDA and CDR2 SQIVND (reference sequence). The CDR3 runs to 14 residues. The CDR3 is CASSFGRGNYEQYF. The CDR3 DNA reads as TGTGCCAGTAGCTTCGGCAGGGGCAACTACGAGCAGTACTTC.